These T cell receptor beta chains were read from a single sample in a study of CD8 T cells in ankylosing spondylitis. TCRdb recomputed calls from the 5' RACE reads with MiXCR, one row per CDR3 protein. The repertoire holds 200,000 to 250,000 distinct CDR3 sequences, approximately 24% seen once, with under 7% in the top ten. The sample was blood, either unsorted or a sorted T cell fraction (not recorded which). The receptors were gathered from a male donor with ankylosing spondylitis or in good health (not recorded which). The CDR3 runs from the conserved cysteine through the conserved F or W. A D gene is named only where the DNA matches it firmly. The size entry is marked missing in some rows and otherwise reads once, few, many or a size class.

d_gene,j_gene,v_gene,abundance,CDR3aa,CDR3nt
TRBD1,TRBJ1-5,TRBV12-3/TRBV12-4,-,CASRTGSSQPQHF,TGTGCCAGCAGGACAGGGTCAAGTCAGCCCCAGCATTTT
TRBD1,TRBJ2-1,TRBV24-1,many,CATSGTGTGLFNEQFF,TGTGCCACCAGTGGCACCGGGACAGGGCTTTTCAATGAGCAGTTCTTC
TRBD2,TRBJ2-5,TRBV6-5,few,CASSYSGRASGQETQYF,TGTGCCAGCAGTTACTCGGGTAGGGCTAGCGGACAAGAGACCCAGTACTTC
-,TRBJ1-4,TRBV10-3,few,CAIRTNDEKLFF,TGTGCCATCAGGACAAATGATGAAAAACTGTTTTTT
-,TRBJ2-5,TRBV10-3,many,CAISELSWRDGETQYF,TGTGCCATCAGTGAATTAAGCTGGCGGGACGGGGAGACCCAGTACTTC
-,TRBJ2-1,TRBV20-1,few,CSVQGGGFNEQFF,TGCAGTGTTCAGGGGGGAGGATTCAATGAGCAGTTCTTC
-,TRBJ2-3,TRBV27,many,CASGRGSFTDTQYF,TGTGCCAGCGGTCGGGGTAGTTTCACAGATACGCAGTATTTT
TRBD1,TRBJ1-1,TRBV18,few,CASSAGGWNTEAFF,TGTGCCAGCTCGGCAGGGGGCTGGAACACTGAAGCTTTCTTT
TRBD1,TRBJ1-2,TRBV20-1,many,CSAAAGQGLAGTNYGYTF,TGCAGTGCAGCGGCCGGACAGGGGTTAGCGGGTACTAACTATGGCTACACCTTC
TRBD1,TRBJ2-3,TRBV29-1,few,CSVDKGGQGSDTQYF,TGCAGCGTTGATAAAGGGGGACAGGGTTCAGATACGCAGTATTTT
TRBD1,TRBJ2-7,TRBV4-2,few,CASSQDVGQGTSEQYF,TGTGCCAGCAGCCAAGATGTGGGACAGGGTACTTCCGAGCAGTACTTC
-,TRBJ1-2,TRBV29-1,-,CSVAPTGNYGYTF,TGCAGCGTTGCTCCGACAGGAAACTATGGCTACACCTTC
-,TRBJ1-4,TRBV7-3,-,CASSLTSNEKLFF,TGTGCCAGCAGCTTAACCTCTAATGAAAAACTGTTTTTT
TRBD2,TRBJ2-7,TRBV29-1,-,CSVTSGPTYEQYF,TGCAGCGTGACTAGCGGTCCAACCTACGAGCAGTACTTC
TRBD2,TRBJ2-1,TRBV20-1,-,CSARPGLAKYNEQFF,TGCAGTGCTAGGCCGGGACTAGCGAAGTACAATGAGCAGTTCTTC
-,TRBJ2-5,TRBV27,many,CASSSRRRGTRTQYF,TGTGCCAGCAGTTCCCGGAGAAGGGGCACCCGGACCCAGTACTTC
-,TRBJ1-1,TRBV14,many,CASSLTPGITEAFF,TGTGCCAGCAGCCTAACGCCAGGGATCACTGAAGCTTTCTTT
-,TRBJ2-7,TRBV20-1,-,CSAVRPEDASNEQYF,TGCAGTGCCGTTCGCCCCGAGGACGCGAGCAACGAGCAGTACTTC
-,TRBJ2-7,TRBV29-1,many,CSVGWTVDYEQYF,TGCAGCGTGGGGTGGACAGTCGACTACGAGCAGTACTTC
-,TRBJ2-2,TRBV28,many,CASSLLAPGGELFF,TGTGCCAGCAGTTTACTGGCCCCGGGGGGGGAGCTGTTTTTT
TRBD2,TRBJ2-5,TRBV20-1,many,CSAPSSGKEETQYF,TGCAGTGCCCCATCTAGCGGGAAGGAAGAGACCCAGTACTTC
TRBD1,TRBJ2-6,TRBV16,once,CASSQDRSGANVLTF,TGTGCCAGCAGCCAGGACAGGTCTGGGGCCAACGTCCTGACTTTC
-,TRBJ2-1,TRBV3-1,many,CASSQGLGLNEQFF,TGTGCCAGCAGCCAAGGACTAGGATTGAATGAGCAGTTCTTC
-,TRBJ1-2,TRBV9,-,CASSVVVAPRGYTF,TGTGCCAGCAGCGTAGTAGTAGCCCCCAGAGGCTACACCTTC
TRBD2,TRBJ2-7,TRBV20-1,many,CSATSGLGSDEQYF,TGCAGTGCTACTTCGGGACTAGGCAGCGACGAGCAGTACTTC
TRBD1,TRBJ2-7,TRBV5-6,-,CASRATGGNEQYF,TGTGCCAGCAGGGCGACAGGGGGCAACGAGCAGTACTTC
-,TRBJ2-7,TRBV25-1,many,CASSQAGSGSYEQYF,TGTGCCAGCAGCCAAGCAGGGTCTGGGTCCTACGAGCAGTACTTC
TRBD1,TRBJ1-1,TRBV19,many,CASMRQGITNTEAFF,TGTGCCAGTATGAGACAGGGGATAACGAACACTGAAGCTTTCTTT
-,TRBJ2-7,TRBV29-1,many,CSVGTGTYEQYF,TGCAGCGTTGGTACAGGGACCTACGAGCAGTACTTC